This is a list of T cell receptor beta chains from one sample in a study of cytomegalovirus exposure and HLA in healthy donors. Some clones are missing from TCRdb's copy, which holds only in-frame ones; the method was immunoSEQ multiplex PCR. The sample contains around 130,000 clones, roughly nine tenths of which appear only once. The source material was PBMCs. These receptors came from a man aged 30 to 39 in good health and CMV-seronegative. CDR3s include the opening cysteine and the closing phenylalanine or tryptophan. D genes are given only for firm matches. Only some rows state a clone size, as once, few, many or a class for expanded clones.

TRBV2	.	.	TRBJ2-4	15	TGTGCCAGCAGTGATGGAGGGGTGGCCAAAAACATTCAGTACTTC	CASSDGGVAKNIQYF
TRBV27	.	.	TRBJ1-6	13	TGTGCCAGCAGTTTCTCCGGAGGGTCACCCCTCCACTTT	CASSFSGGSPLHF
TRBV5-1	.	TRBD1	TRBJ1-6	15	TGCGCCAGCAACGAGGGACAGGGGAGTAATTCACCCCTCCACTTT	CASNEGQGSNSPLHF
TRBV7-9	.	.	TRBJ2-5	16	TGTGCCAGCAGCGCTGGACGGGGTCAAGAAGGGGAGACCCAGTACTTC	CASSAGRGQEGETQYF
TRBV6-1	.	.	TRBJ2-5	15	TGTGCCAGCAGTGAATGGAAGGGGCCTGGAGAGACCCAGTACTTC	CASSEWKGPGETQYF
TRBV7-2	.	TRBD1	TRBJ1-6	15	TGTGCCAGCAGCACCCAGACAGGGGGACGTTCACCCCTCCACTTT	CASSTQTGGRSPLHF
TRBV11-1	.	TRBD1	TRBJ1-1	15	TGTGCCAGCAGCAAGCGGGACAGGATGAACACTGAAGCTTTCTTT	CASSKRDRMNTEAFF
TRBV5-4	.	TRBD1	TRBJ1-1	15	TGTGCCAGCAGCGAACAGGGGCGAGTGAACACTGAAGCTTTCTTT	CASSEQGRVNTEAFF
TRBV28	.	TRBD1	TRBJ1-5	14	TGTGCCAGCAGGCCGGGACAGGGGGGACAGCCCCAGCATTTT	CASRPGQGGQPQHF
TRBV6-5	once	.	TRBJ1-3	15	TGTGCCAGCAGTTACTCGACAGGCTCTGGAAACACCATATATTTT	CASSYSTGSGNTIYF
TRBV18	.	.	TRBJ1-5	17	TGTGCCAGCTCGCCATCAATCTACGAGGGGGGCAATCAGCCCCAGCATTTT	CASSPSIYEGGNQPQHF
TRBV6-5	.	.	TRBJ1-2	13	TGTGCCAGCAGTACCGAGGGTAGCTATGGCTACACCTTC	CASSTEGSYGYTF
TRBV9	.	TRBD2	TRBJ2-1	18	TGTGCCAGCAGCGTAGTGGCTAGCGGGGGGGCCCGGGGCAATGAGCAGTTCTTC	CASSVVASGGARGNEQFF
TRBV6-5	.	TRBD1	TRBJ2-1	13	TGTGCCAGCAGTCGGACAGGGTACAATGAGCAGTTCTTC	CASSRTGYNEQFF
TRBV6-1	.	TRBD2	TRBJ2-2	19	TGTGCCAGCAGTGAAGAGGCGGGGGGCCTAATCGCGAACACCGGGGAGCTGTTTTTT	CASSEEAGGLIANTGELFF
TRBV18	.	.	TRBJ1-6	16	TGTGCCAGCTCACCACTTCCAGGGACCTATAATTCACCCCTCCACTTT	CASSPLPGTYNSPLHF
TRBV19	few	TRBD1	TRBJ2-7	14	TGTGCCAGTACTAGGACAGGGCTAACCTACGAGCAGTACTTC	CASTRTGLTYEQYF
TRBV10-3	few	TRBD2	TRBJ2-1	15	TGTGCCATCAGTGAGTGGCCGGGGGGGCGCAATGAGCAGTTCTTC	CAISEWPGGRNEQFF
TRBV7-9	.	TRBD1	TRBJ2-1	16	TGTGCCAGCAGCCCCGACAGGGGAGGCTCCTACAATGAGCAGTTCTTC	CASSPDRGGSYNEQFF
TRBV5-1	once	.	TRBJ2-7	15	TGCGCCAGCAGCTTGGGGACACCGACCTCCTACGAGCAGTACTTC	CASSLGTPTSYEQYF
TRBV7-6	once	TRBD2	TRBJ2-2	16	TGTGCCAGCAGCCCAAGGGGCGGGGGGATCACCGGGGAGCTGTTTTTT	CASSPRGGGITGELFF
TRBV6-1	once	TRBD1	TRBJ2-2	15	TGTGCCAGCAGTTGGGACAGGGAGAACACCGGGGAGCTGTTTTTT	CASSWDRENTGELFF
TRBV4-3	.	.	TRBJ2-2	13	TGCGCCAGCAGCCAGTCAGTCACCGGGGAGCTGTTTTTT	CASSQSVTGELFF
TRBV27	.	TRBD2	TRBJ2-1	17	TGTGCCAGCAGTTTATCGAGTAGCGGGGTATATTTAAATGAGCAGTTCTTC	CASSLSSSGVYLNEQFF
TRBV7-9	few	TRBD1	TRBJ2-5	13	TGTGCCAGCAGCTTTGGACAGGCAAAGACCCAGTACTTC	CASSFGQAKTQYF
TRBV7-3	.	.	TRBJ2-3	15	TGTGCCAGCAGCCCTCGCCAGGGGAGCACAGATACGCAGTATTTT	CASSPRQGSTDTQYF
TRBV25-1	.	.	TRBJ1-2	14	TGTGCCAGCAGTGAATATGAGGGTAGCGGTGGCTACACCTTC	CASSEYEGSGGYTF
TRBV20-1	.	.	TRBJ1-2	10	TGCAGTGCTAATTTCGGTGGCTACACCTTC	CSANFGGYTF
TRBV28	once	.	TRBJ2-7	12	TGTGCCAGCAGTGCCGACAGCTACGAGCAGTACTTC	CASSADSYEQYF
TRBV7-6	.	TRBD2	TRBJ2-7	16	TGTGCCAGCAGCGGGGGACTAGCGGGGGGAGAGGGCGAGCAGTACTTC	CASSGGLAGGEGEQYF
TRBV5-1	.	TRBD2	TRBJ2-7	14	TGCGCCAGCAGTTCCGGGACTAACTCCTACGAGCAGTACTTC	CASSSGTNSYEQYF
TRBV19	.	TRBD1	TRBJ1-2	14	TGTGCCAGTAGCGAGACAGGGGGCTGGAGTGGCTACACCTTC	CASSETGGWSGYTF
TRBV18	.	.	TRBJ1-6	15	TGTGCCAGCTCACCATCGGCAGGGGCTAATTCACCCCTCCACTTT	CASSPSAGANSPLHF
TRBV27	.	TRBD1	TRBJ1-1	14	TGTGCCAGCAGTTCCACGACAGGGTTCACTGAAGCTTTCTTT	CASSSTTGFTEAFF
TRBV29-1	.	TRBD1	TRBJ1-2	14	TGCAGCGTTGATGGACAGGGGGTCAACTATGGCTACACCTTC	CSVDGQGVNYGYTF
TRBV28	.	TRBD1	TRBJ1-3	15	TGTGCCAGCAGTTTTTGGACAGGGTTGGGAAACACCATATATTTT	CASSFWTGLGNTIYF
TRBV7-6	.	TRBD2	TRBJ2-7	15	TGTGCCAGCAGCTTAGAACTAGCGGGGGACTACGAGCAGTACTTC	CASSLELAGDYEQYF
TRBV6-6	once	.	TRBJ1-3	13	TGTGCCAGCATCACAGGGTCTGGAAACACCATATATTTT	CASITGSGNTIYF
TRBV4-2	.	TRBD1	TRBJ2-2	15	TGTGCCAGCAGCCGAGGGACAGGTTTTTCAGGGGAGCTGTTTTTT	CASSRGTGFSGELFF
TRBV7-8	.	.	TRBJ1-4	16	TGTGCCAGCAGCCCCCGACTAGTGGGAGTTAATGAAAAACTGTTTTTT	CASSPRLVGVNEKLFF
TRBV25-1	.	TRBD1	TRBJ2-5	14	TGTGCCAGCAGTGCATGGACAGGCGCTGAGACCCAGTACTTC	CASSAWTGAETQYF
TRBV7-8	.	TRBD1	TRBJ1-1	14	TGTGCCAGCAGTCGATTGACAGGGGGCGCGGGAGCTTTCTTT	CASSRLTGGAGAFF